The clone carrying this T cell receptor (beta chain) was seen once. Its antigen is undetermined. The V gene lost 5 bases and the J gene lost 4 bases, with 11 bases spanning the gap. CDR3 size: 13 residues. CDR1 is SEHNR, CDR2 FQNEAQ, per germline (reference sequence). Measured with immunoSEQ multiplex PCR; TCRdb has only the in-frame clones, and not every one. The table shows about 22,000 clones, with 40% to 55% occurring only once. The data originate from a study of radiation and T cells in renal cell carcinoma. Study results and caveats: Without pretreatment biopsies, baseline tumor clonotype presence was undetermined. Compared with controls, irradiated tumors had more, larger dominant CDR3 motifs.

Treatment reported: 15 Gy SBRT to primary tumor, nephrectomy 4 weeks later. V gene TRBV7-9 combines with J gene TRBJ1-2; tentative D call: TRBD1 (6 bases). Here the sequenced sample was tumor tissue, taken from a patient whose treatment included radiotherapy and nephrectomy. The clonotype was recovered from a woman in her forties or fifties with renal cell carcinoma. The CDR3 DNA reads TGTGCCAGCAGCCTACAGGGAACCTATGGCTACACCTTC. Translation: CASSLQGTYGYTF.